This TCR beta chain was sequenced during a study of cytotoxic CD8 clonotypes in ibrutinib-treated CLL. Study-level background: The authors obtained response samples at a median of about 13 months of treatment, range 6 to 36. Samples averaged roughly 260,000 productive templates and roughly 86,000 productive rearrangements.

Regarding this clone: Its target is unknown.

Trimming removed 1 base from V and 1 base from J, with 7 bases in between. The V gene's germline CDR1 is KGHSH and CDR2 LQKENI. This CDR3 comprises 15 residues. Profiling relied on immunoSEQ multiplex PCR, and the TCRdb table lists in-frame clones only, not all of them. This sample carries a few thousand clones, roughly 84% of them seen once, and the ten largest clones take about 19%. Study observations and caveats: Few clonotypes were public, and these shrank or held steady under treatment.

The clonotype was recovered from a human donor with chronic lymphocytic leukemia. The source was PBMCs, collected before ibrutinib treatment. The chain is built from TRBV18 and TRBJ2-2; no reliable D call. CDR3 in amino acids: CASSPLRENTGELFF. The CDR3 nucleotides read TGTGCCAGCTCACCACTCCGCGAGAACACCGGGGAGCTGTTTTTT.